This T cell receptor beta chain emerged from a study of metastatic and nonmetastatic thyroid tumors (dated by TCRdb to 2018 to 2021). In the study overall: Repertoires from peripheral blood and from tumor or nodule tissue samples of malignant and benign thyroid patients were compared. Findings and caveats that apply to the study as a whole: In both blood and tumor samples, malignant tumors were reported to have significantly higher TCR beta diversity than benign nodules.

No treatment had been received by any patient before thyroid surgery. The study retrospectively analysed patient clinical samples collected from about 2012 to 2018 using T-cell receptor beta sequencing. Only a few counts were recorded for this clone. The antigen this receptor binds is unknown. Base qualities are not at hand, and no much larger clone is one base apart. Receptor libraries were prepared by PCR. Instrument used: Illumina HiSeq 4000. High-throughput sequencing was used to profile the TCR beta-chain CDR3 region of each patient. Turning to the authors' computational methods: CDR3 differences across clinicopathological groups were used to build a classifier for discriminating distant-metastatic papillary thyroid cancer patients. To measure repertoire diversity the researchers used the Shannon index, while the Morisita-Horn index served to gauge how similar the tumor and blood repertoires were. The public sequencing data were trimmed at Q25 with fastp and processed into clonotypes with MiXCR by TCRdb, which kept only in-frame beta chains. The V and J calls come from TCRdb's annotation, not from the publication. This sample has some 32,000 clones in its table, and 20% of those were observed once. The leading ten clones occupy 8% of the sample.

This receptor was identified in a female donor with papillary thyroid cancer or a benign thyroid nodule (not recorded which). Some clones in this sample may be carry-over from other donors' samples. Sequencing used blood.

The CDR3 region: CASSLSTGGVSEAFF. The nucleotides read TGTGCCAGCAGTTTAAGTACAGGGGGGGTGAGTGAAGCTTTCTTT. This chain is built from TRBV12-3 or TRBV12-4 and TRBJ1-1, with 8 middle bases fitting TRBD1. Unmatched junction bases come to 9, with V trimmed by 2 bases and J by 7 bases. The CDR3 contains 15 residues, cysteine and phenylalanine counted. Here the CDR3 DNA is all that survives: 45 bases in frame from base 1.